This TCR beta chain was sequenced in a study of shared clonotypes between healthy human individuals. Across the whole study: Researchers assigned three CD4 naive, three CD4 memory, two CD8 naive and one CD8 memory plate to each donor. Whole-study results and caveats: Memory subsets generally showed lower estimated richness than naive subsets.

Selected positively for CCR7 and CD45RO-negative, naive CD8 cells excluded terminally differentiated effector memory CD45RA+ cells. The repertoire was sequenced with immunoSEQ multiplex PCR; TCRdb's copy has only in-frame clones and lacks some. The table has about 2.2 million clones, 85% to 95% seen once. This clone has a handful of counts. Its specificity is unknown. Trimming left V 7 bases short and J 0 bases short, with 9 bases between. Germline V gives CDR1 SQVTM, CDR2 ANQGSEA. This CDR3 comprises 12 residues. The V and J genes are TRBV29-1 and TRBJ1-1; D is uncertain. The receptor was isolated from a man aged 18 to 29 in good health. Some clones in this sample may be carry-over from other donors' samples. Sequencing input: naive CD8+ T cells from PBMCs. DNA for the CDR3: TGCAGCGCCATACAGATGAACACTGAAGCTTTCTTT. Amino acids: CSAIQMNTEAFF.